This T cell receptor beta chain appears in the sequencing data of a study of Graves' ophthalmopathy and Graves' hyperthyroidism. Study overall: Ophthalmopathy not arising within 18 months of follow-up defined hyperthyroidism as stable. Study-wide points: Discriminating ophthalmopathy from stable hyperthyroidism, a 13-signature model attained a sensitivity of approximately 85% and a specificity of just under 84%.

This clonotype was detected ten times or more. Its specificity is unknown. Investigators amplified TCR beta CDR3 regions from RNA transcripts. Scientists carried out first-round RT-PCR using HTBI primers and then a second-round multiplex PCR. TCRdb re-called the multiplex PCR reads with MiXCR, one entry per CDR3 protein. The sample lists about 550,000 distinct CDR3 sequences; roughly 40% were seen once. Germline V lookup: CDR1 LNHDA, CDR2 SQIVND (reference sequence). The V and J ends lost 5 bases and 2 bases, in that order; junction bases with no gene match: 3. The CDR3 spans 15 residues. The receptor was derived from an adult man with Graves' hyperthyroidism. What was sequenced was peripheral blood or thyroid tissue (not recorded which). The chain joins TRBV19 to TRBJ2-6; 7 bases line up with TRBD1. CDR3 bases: TGTGCCAGTAGTCCGGGACAGCCTGGGGCCAACGTCCTGACTTTC. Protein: CASSPGQPGANVLTF.